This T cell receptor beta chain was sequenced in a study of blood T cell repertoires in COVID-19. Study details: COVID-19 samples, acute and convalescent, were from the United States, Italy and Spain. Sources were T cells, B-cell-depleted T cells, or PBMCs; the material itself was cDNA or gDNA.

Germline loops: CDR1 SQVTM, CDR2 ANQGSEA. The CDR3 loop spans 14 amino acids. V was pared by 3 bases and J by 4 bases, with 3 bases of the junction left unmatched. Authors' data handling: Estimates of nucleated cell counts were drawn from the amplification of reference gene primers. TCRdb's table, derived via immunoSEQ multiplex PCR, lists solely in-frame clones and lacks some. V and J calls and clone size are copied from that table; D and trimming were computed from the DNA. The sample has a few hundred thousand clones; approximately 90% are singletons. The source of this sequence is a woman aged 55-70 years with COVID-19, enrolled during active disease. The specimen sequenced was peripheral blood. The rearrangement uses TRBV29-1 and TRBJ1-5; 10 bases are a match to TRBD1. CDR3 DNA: TGCAGCGTTGAGACGGGACAGGGGAATCAGCCCCAGCATTTT. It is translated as CSVETGQGNQPQHF. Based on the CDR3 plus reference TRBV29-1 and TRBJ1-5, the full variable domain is SAVISQKPSRDICQRGTSLTIQCQVDSQVTMMFWYRQQPGQSLTLIATANQGSEATYESGFVIDKFPISRPNLTFSTLTVSNMSPEDSSIYLCSVETGQGNQPQHFGDGTRLSIL.